The present TCR beta chain was sequenced within a study of CD8+ T cells in alopecia areata. Whole-study context: Treated patients received oral tofacitinib, 5 to 10 mg twice daily.

A word on this clone: Its matching antigen is unknown.

Germline V lookup: CDR1 LNHDA, CDR2 SQIVND (reference sequence). Trimming removed 5 bases from V and 1 base from J; junction bases left unmatched: 3. The length of the CDR3 is 16 residues. Study-wide findings and caveats: Many expanded lesional clones remained in scalp and blood on tofacitinib. Any link of baseline CD8+ expansion to response, resting on one nonresponder, remains uncertain.

The treatment denotes: oral pan-JAK inhibitor, 5-10 mg twice daily. RNA extraction was followed by reverse transcription into cDNA, which acted as the sequencing template. TCRdb's copy holds only in-frame clones and misses some; the assay was immunoSEQ multiplex PCR. The sample carries 120,000 to 150,000 clones, around 83% recorded once. The sequencing here drew on CD8+ T cells sorted from blood, taken at week 4, from a patient treated with tofacitinib. The clonotype was recovered from a human donor with alopecia areata. This rearrangement joins TRBV19 to TRBJ2-1; 12 nucleotides align to TRBD2. This CDR3 is CASSRLAGGSYNEQFF. CDR3 nucleotide sequence: TGTGCCAGTAGTCGTCTAGCGGGGGGGTCCTACAATGAGCAGTTCTTC.